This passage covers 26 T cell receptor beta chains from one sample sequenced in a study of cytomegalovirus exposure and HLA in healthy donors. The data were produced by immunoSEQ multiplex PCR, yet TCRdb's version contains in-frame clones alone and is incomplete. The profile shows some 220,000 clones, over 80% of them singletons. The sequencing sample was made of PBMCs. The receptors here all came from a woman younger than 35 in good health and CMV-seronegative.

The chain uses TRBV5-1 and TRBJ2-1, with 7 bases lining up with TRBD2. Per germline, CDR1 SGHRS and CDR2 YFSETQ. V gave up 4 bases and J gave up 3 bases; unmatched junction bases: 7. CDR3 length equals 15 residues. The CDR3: CASSELAEFYNEQFF. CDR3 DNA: TGCGCCAGCAGCGAGCTAGCGGAATTCTACAATGAGCAGTTCTTC.

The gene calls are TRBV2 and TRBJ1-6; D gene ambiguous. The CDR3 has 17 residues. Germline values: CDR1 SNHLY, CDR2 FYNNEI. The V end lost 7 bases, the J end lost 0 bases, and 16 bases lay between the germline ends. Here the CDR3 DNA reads TGTGCCAGCACCCCTAGGTGGGTTTACTCCTATAATTCACCCCTCCACTTT. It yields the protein CASTPRWVYSYNSPLHF.

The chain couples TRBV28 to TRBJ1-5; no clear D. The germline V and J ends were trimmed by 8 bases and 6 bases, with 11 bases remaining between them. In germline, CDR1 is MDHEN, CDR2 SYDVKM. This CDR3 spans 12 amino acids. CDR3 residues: CASQRVGQPQHF. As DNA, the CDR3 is TGTGCCAGCCAGAGGGTAGGTCAGCCCCAGCATTTT. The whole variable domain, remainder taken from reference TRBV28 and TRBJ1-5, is DVKVTQSSRYLVKRTGEKVFLECVQDMDHENMFWYRQDPGLGLRLIYFSYDVKMKEKGDIPEGYSVSREKKERFSLILESASTNQTSMYLCASQRVGQPQHFGDGTRLSIL.

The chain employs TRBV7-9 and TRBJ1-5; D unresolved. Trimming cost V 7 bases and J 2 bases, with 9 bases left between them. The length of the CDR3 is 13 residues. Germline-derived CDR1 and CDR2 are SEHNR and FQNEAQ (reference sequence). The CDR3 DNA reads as TGTGCCAGCACCCGGGAGGGCAATCAGCCCCAGCATTTT. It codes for CASTREGNQPQHF.

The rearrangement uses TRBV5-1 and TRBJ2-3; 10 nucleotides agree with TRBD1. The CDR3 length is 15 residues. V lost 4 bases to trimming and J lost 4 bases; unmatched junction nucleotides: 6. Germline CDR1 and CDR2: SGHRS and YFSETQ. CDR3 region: CASSSATGGPDTQYF. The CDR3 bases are TGCGCCAGCAGCAGTGCGACAGGGGGCCCAGATACGCAGTATTTT.

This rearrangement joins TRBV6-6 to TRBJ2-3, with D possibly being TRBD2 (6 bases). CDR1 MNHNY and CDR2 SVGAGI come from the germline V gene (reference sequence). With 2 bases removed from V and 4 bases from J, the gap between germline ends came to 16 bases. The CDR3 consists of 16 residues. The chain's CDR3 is CASSYDAGPGADTQYF. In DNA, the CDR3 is TGTGCCAGCAGTTACGATGCGGGGCCGGGTGCAGATACGCAGTATTTT.

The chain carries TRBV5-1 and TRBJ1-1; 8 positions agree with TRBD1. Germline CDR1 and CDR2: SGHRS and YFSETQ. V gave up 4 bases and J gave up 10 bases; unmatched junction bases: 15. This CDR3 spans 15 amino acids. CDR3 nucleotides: TGCGCCAGCAGCACCGGTGGGGACAGGTTTAAAGGAGCTTTCTTT. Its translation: CASSTGGDRFKGAFF.

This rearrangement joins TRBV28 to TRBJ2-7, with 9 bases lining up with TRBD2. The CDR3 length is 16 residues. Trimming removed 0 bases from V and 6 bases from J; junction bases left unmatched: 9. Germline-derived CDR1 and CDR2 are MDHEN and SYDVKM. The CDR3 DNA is TGTGCCAGCAGTTTATGGCTGACTAGCGGAACGGGCGAGCAGTACTTC. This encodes CASSLWLTSGTGEQYF.

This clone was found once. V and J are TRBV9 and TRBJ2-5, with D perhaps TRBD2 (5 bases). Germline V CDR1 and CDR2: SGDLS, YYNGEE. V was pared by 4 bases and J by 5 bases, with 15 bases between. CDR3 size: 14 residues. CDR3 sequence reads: CASSIDGMTETQYF. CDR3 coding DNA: TGTGCCAGCAGCATAGACGGGATGACGGAGACCCAGTACTTC.

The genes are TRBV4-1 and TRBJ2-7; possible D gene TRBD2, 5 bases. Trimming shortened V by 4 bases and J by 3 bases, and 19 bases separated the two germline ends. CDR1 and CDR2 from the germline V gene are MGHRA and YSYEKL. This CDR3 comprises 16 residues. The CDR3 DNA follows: TGCGCCAGCAGCCCAGGACGAGGTGGAGGCAACTACGAGCAGTACTTC. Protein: CASSPGRGGGNYEQYF.

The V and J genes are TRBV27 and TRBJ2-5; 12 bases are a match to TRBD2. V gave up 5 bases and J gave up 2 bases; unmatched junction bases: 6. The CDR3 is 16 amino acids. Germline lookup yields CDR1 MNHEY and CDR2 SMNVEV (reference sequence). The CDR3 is CASSIGLAGPQETQYF. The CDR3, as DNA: TGTGCCAGCAGTATCGGACTAGCGGGACCACAAGAGACCCAGTACTTC.

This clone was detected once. The CDR3 DNA follows: TGTGCCAGCAGCGTAGACGGGACAGGGTATCAGCCCCAGCATTTT. It is translated as CASSVDGTGYQPQHF. The chain recombines TRBV9 with TRBJ1-5; TRBD1 agrees at 9 bases. There are 15 residues in the CDR3. Germline trimming cut 0 bases from V and 5 bases from J; bases unmatched to any gene: 3. Per the germline V gene, CDR1 is SGDLS and CDR2 is YYNGEE.

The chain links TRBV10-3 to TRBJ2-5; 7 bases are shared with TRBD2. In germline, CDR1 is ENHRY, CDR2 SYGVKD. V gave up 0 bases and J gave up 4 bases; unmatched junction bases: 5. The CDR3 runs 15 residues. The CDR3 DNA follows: TGTGCCATCAGTGAGTCCGGCGGGAGCAGAGAGACCCAGTACTTC. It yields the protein CAISESGGSRETQYF.

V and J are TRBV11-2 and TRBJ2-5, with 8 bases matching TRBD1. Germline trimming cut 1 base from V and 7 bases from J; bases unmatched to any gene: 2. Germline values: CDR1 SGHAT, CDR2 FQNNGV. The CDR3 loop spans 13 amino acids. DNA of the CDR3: TGTGCCAGCAGCTTAGGGACAGGGACGACCCAGTACTTC. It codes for CASSLGTGTTQYF.

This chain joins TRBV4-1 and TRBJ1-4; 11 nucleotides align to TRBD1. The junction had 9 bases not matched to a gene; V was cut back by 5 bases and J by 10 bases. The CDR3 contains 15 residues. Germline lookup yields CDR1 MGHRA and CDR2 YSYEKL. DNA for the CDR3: TGCGCCAGCAGCTATAATGCCGGGACAGGGGGAAAACTGTTTTTT. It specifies CASSYNAGTGGKLFF.

The CDR3 sequence: CASSARSAGPSYGYTF. Written as DNA, the CDR3 is TGTGCCAGCAGTGCCCGAAGCGCAGGGCCGAGCTATGGCTACACCTTC. The V and J genes are TRBV6-4 and TRBJ1-2, with D perhaps TRBD1 (5 bases). The CDR3 is 16 residues long. V was shortened by 4 bases and J by 4 bases, with 19 bases between the two germline ends. Germline CDR1 and CDR2: MRHNA and SNTAGT.

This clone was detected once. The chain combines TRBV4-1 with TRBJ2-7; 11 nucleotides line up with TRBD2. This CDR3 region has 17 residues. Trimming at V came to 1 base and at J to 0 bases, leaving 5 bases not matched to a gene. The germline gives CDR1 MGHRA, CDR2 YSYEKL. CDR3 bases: TGCGCCAGCAGCCAAGGAAGCGGACTAGCGGGCTCCTACGAGCAGTACTTC. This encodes CASSQGSGLAGSYEQYF.

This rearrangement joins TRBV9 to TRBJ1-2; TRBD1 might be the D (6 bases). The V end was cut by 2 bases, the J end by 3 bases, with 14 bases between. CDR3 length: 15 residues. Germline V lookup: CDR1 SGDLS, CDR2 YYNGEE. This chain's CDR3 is CASSVRQDSDYGYTF. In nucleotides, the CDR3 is TGTGCCAGCAGCGTCCGACAGGACAGCGACTATGGCTACACCTTC.

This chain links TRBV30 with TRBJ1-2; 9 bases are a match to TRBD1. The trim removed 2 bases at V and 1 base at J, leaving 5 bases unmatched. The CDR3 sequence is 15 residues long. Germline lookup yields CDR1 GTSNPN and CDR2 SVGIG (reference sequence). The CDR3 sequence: CAWSLRQGVNYGYTF. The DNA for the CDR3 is TGTGCCTGGAGTCTTAGACAGGGGGTTAACTATGGCTACACCTTC.

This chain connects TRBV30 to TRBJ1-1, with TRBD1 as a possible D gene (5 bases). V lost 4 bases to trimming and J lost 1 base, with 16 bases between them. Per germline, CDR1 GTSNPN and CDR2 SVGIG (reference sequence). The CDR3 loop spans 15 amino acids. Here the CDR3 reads CAWKGDSLPNTEAFF. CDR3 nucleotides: TGTGCCTGGAAAGGTGACAGCTTACCGAACACTGAAGCTTTCTTT.

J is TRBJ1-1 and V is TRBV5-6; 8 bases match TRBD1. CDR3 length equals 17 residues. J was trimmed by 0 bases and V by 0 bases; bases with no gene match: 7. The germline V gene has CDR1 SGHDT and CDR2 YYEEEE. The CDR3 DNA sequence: TGTGCCAGCAGCTTGGCGTGGACAGGGAGAATGAACACTGAAGCTTTCTTT. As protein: CASSLAWTGRMNTEAFF.

Written as DNA, the CDR3 is TGTGCCAGCAGGTTGCGTGGGCTGGAGACCCAGTACTTC. Amino acids: CASRLRGLETQYF. The chain uses TRBV11-2 and TRBJ2-5; D ambiguous. Trimming shortened V by 6 bases and J by 5 bases, and 13 bases separated the two germline ends. CDR1 and CDR2 from the germline V gene are SGHAT and FQNNGV. The CDR3 loop spans 13 amino acids.

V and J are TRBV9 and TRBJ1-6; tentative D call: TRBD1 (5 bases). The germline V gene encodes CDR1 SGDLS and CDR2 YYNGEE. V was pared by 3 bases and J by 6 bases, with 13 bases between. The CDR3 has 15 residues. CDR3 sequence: CASSATATINSPLHF. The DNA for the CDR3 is TGTGCCAGCAGCGCGACAGCTACGATTAATTCACCCCTCCACTTT.

The CDR3 DNA reads TGTGCCAGCAGTGACAGGGTTATCTCCTACGAGCAGTACTTC. This codes for CASSDRVISYEQYF. J is TRBJ2-7 and V is TRBV2, with a tentative D call TRBD1 (5 bases). The CDR3 sequence is 14 residues long. CDR1 is SNHLY, CDR2 FYNNEI, per germline. The V end lost 3 bases, the J end lost 0 bases, and 9 bases lay between the germline ends.

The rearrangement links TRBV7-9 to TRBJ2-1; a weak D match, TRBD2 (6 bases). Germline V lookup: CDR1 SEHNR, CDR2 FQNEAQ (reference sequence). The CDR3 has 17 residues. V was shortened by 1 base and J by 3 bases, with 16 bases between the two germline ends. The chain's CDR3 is CASSLGSLLALYNEQFF. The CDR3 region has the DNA TGTGCCAGCAGCTTAGGTTCCCTGCTAGCGCTCTACAATGAGCAGTTCTTC.

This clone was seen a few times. DNA for the CDR3: TGTGCCTGCCAACCCCAGGGGGCAACTAATGAAAAACTGTTTTTT. It yields the protein CACQPQGATNEKLFF. This sequence joins TRBV30 and TRBJ1-4, with 7 bases that match TRBD1. With V trimmed by 6 bases and J by 0 bases, 7 bases remained unmatched. The CDR3 runs to 15 residues. CDR1 is GTSNPN and CDR2 is SVGIG in the germline V gene (reference sequence).